A selection of T cell receptor beta chains follows, all from one sample in a study of T cell changes during pregnancy in multiple sclerosis. Assay used: immunoSEQ multiplex PCR; TCRdb lists only in-frame clones, some missing. The data show 30,000 to 40,000 clones, approximately 90% seen once. The source material was CD8+ T cells from peripheral blood mononuclear cells, sampled in the second trimester of pregnancy. The receptor set was obtained from a female donor with multiple sclerosis, enrolled in a pregnancy study. Both conserved end residues are part of each CDR3.

J gene	V gene	CDR3 protein
TRBJ1-4	TRBV19	CASSWTFPGELFF
TRBJ2-2	TRBV6-5	CASSYFGGAAGELFF
TRBJ1-1	TRBV4-2	CASSETDDMNTEAFF
TRBJ2-7	TRBV7-9	CASSLTGDYEQYF
TRBJ2-7	TRBV19	CASSLGQGFYEQYF
TRBJ2-7	TRBV29-1	CSVVLYSGDEQYF
TRBJ1-1	TRBV27	CASSPLLDSTNEAFF
TRBJ1-2	TRBV2	CASSEEDRGLGYTF
TRBJ2-7	TRBV6-6	CASSSGTGGDEQYF
TRBJ1-1	TRBV15	CATRGGRDTEAFF
TRBJ2-1	TRBV5-1	CASSSDRAPVSYNEQFF
TRBJ1-5	TRBV4-3	CASSQEDSPNQPQHF
TRBJ2-1	TRBV19	CASSIVPDNEQFF
TRBJ2-6	TRBV14	CASSQLRITGASSGANVLTF
TRBJ2-7	TRBV7-9	CARSLRTKRYEQYF
TRBJ1-1	TRBV4-3	CASSQDLGRFDIMNTEAFF
TRBJ2-1	TRBV10-1	CASSGRGTSGSHNEQFF
TRBJ1-1	TRBV5-6	CASSFFTGVNTEAFF
TRBJ1-5	TRBV4-1	CASSQEQGSHQPQHF
TRBJ2-2	TRBV7-3	CASSLGLNTGELFF
TRBJ2-7	TRBV29-1	CSVGGTGSYEQYF
TRBJ2-1	TRBV7-3	CASSPAGASYNEQFF
TRBJ2-7	TRBV7-2	CASSLVEQLIYEQYF
TRBJ2-2	TRBV15	CAVRGLAGETNTGELFF
TRBJ2-7	TRBV7-2	CASSPIGGTSYEQYF
TRBJ2-7	TRBV27	CASSFSETGSYEQYF
TRBJ2-1	TRBV7-6	CASSARLADNEQFF
TRBJ2-1	TRBV7-6	CASREEDTKNEQFF
TRBJ2-1	TRBV25-1	CASSERITDQSLYNEQFF
TRBJ2-1	TRBV19	CASSVGRDTPRFF
TRBJ1-1	TRBV5-1	CASSPGNTEAFF
TRBJ2-5	TRBV7-9	CASSPGWETQYF
TRBJ2-7	TRBV9	CASSVELAGGLNEQYF
TRBJ2-2	TRBV28	CASKGARRAGELFF
TRBJ2-7	TRBV12-5	CASGGTSGSGYEQYF
TRBJ2-6	TRBV4-1	CASSHPQGSGANVLTF
TRBJ2-7	TRBV7-9	CASSGPLSSYEQYF
TRBJ2-7	TRBV7-9	CASSPGLAGESRYEQYF
TRBJ2-5	TRBV28	CASRFVAEETQYF
TRBJ2-7	TRBV7-3	CASSLISGFYDVWAGDRLCEQYF